This TCR beta chain was profiled in a study of blood T cell repertoires in COVID-19. The wider study: The samples span acute and convalescent COVID-19 from the United States, Italy and Spain. The cDNA or gDNA used as material had been derived from T cells, B-cell-depleted T cells, or PBMCs.

Source study methods: Amplifying reference gene primers gave estimates of nucleated cell counts. Clones were read by immunoSEQ multiplex PCR, and TCRdb kept only the in-frame ones, dropping some. That table furnishes V, J and clone size, whereas the DNA furnished D and trimming. The data contain fewer than 200,000 clones, roughly 80% of them seen just once; the ten biggest clones take up 3% to 4.5%. This CDR3 comprises 18 residues. J was trimmed by 6 bases and V by 8 bases; bases with no gene match: 19. CDR1 and CDR2 from the germline V gene are LNHDA and SQIVND (reference sequence). This clone was observed once.

The sample consisted of peripheral blood. The chain couples TRBV19 to TRBJ2-1; 10 nucleotides line up with TRBD1. This TCR was sampled from an elderly woman with acute or convalescent COVID-19. CDR3 region: CASGARTGGYLQSNEQFF. The CDR3 DNA reads TGTGCCAGTGGTGCCCGGACAGGGGGATACCTACAGTCCAATGAGCAGTTCTTC.